These 15 T cell receptor beta chains share one sample of origin, sequenced in a study of cytomegalovirus exposure and HLA in healthy donors. In the PCR, 60 Vbeta and 13 Jbeta primers were used. Profiling relied on immunoSEQ multiplex PCR, and the TCRdb table lists in-frame clones only, not all of them. The table shows fewer than 150,000 clones, with 79% occurring only once. The sequencing sample was made of PBMCs. These receptors all come from a middle-aged man in good health and CMV-seropositive.

This clone was detected once. The rearrangement joins TRBV28 to TRBJ2-7; 8 nucleotides match TRBD2. V lost 6 bases, J lost 2 bases, and 12 bases stayed unmatched. Germline CDR1 MDHEN, CDR2 SYDVKM. CDR3 size: 16 residues. CDR3 loop: CASRSSPSGSAYEQYF. As DNA, the CDR3 is TGTGCCAGCAGATCCAGTCCTAGCGGGTCTGCCTACGAGCAGTACTTC.

V is TRBV15 and J is TRBJ2-3; 7 bases match TRBD2. The CDR3 is 16 amino acids. CDR1 and CDR2 from the germline V gene are LNHNV and YYDKDF (reference sequence). With V trimmed by 1 base and J by 3 bases, 7 bases remained unmatched. The CDR3 DNA reads TGTGCCACCAGCAGAGCCTCGGGGGAGGGGACAGATACGCAGTATTTT. Protein: CATSRASGEGTDTQYF.

This clone was picked up a small number of times. The chain links TRBV9 to TRBJ2-2; D remains ambiguous. Trimming shortened V by 3 bases and J by 7 bases, and 10 bases separated the two germline ends. This CDR3 comprises 13 residues. CDR1 is SGDLS, CDR2 YYNGEE, per germline. The CDR3 is CASSGYSGGELFF. The CDR3 bases are TGTGCCAGCAGCGGGTACTCCGGCGGGGAGCTGTTTTTT.

The CDR3 sequence: CASSLLAGLPYEQYF. CDR3 coding DNA: TGTGCCAGCAGTTTACTAGCGGGCTTACCTTACGAGCAGTACTTC. The rearrangement uses TRBV27 and TRBJ2-7, with TRBD2 matching over 8 bases. From germline, CDR1 is MNHEY and CDR2 SMNVEV (reference sequence). This CDR3 spans 15 amino acids. The V and J ends lost 2 bases and 4 bases, in that order; junction bases with no gene match: 7.

The chain uses TRBV7-9 and TRBJ2-7, with 13 bases identical to TRBD2. The germline V gene has CDR1 SEHNR and CDR2 FQNEAQ (reference sequence). The CDR3 covers 14 residues. V was pared by 9 bases and J by 6 bases, with 8 bases of the junction left unmatched. The CDR3: CARIRTSGSGEQYF. CDR3 sequence (DNA): TGTGCCAGGATTAGGACTAGCGGGAGCGGCGAGCAGTACTTC.

The chain joins TRBV18 to TRBJ2-7; 11 bases are a match to TRBD2. Germline-derived CDR1 and CDR2 are KGHSH and LQKENI. Trimming cost V 1 base and J 1 base; bases outside gene matches: 3. The CDR3 spans 16 residues. The CDR3 sequence is CASSPRLAGPSYEQYF. In DNA form, the CDR3 reads TGTGCCAGCTCACCACGACTAGCGGGACCATCCTACGAGCAGTACTTC. The full variable domain, its missing parts supplied by reference TRBV18 and TRBJ2-7, is NAGVMQNPRHLVRRRGQEARLRCSPMKGHSHVYWYRQLPEEGLKFMVYLQKENIIDESGMPKERFSAEFPKEGPSILRIQQVVRGDSAAYFCASSPRLAGPSYEQYFGPGTRLTVT.

The chain carries TRBV30 and TRBJ1-4; D is possibly TRBD1 (5 bases). The CDR3 runs 13 residues. V lost 5 bases, J lost 7 bases, and 14 bases lay in between. CDR1 is GTSNPN and CDR2 is SVGIG in the germline V gene (reference sequence). CDR3 sequence (DNA): TGTGCCTGGCGAAGGCAGGGAGGTGAAAAACTGTTTTTT. Translating it yields CAWRRQGGEKLFF.

The chain recombines TRBV5-6 with TRBJ2-5; D may be TRBD2 (6 bases). The germline V gene encodes CDR1 SGHDT and CDR2 YYEEEE. This CDR3 spans 15 amino acids. V lost 4 bases and J lost 6, with 19 bases in between. The CDR3, as DNA: TGTGCCAGCAGCCGGGAGACCTGGAGTACGCAGACCCAGTACTTC. It encodes CASSRETWSTQTQYF.

V is TRBV9 and J is TRBJ1-6; a weak D match, TRBD1 (5 bases). The CDR3 totals 18 residues. V lost 0 bases and J lost 4, with 17 bases in between. CDR1 and CDR2 from the germline V gene are SGDLS and YYNGEE. The CDR3 region has the DNA TGTGCCAGCAGCGTAGTTCCGGGACGGGGGGTTTATAATTCACCCCTCCACTTT. Translated: CASSVVPGRGVYNSPLHF.

This rearrangement joins TRBV7-9 to TRBJ2-4, with D possibly TRBD2 on 5 matching bases. CDR3 length equals 14 residues. Germline V gene lookup returns CDR1 SEHNR and CDR2 FQNEAQ (reference sequence). V was trimmed by 5 bases and J by 8 bases, leaving 16 bases between them. The DNA for the CDR3 is TGTGCCAGCAGCCGGTCAGAGGGTCGTTACATTCAGTACTTC. Translated: CASSRSEGRYIQYF.

The chain recombines TRBV27 with TRBJ2-1, with TRBD1 as a possible D gene (5 bases). The V end lost 5 bases, the J end lost 4 bases, and 12 bases lay between the germline ends. The CDR3 runs to 14 residues. CDR1 and CDR2 (germline): MNHEY, SMNVEV (reference sequence). The CDR3 coding sequence is TGTGCCAGCAGTCCCCAATCAGGGTACAATGAGCAGTTCTTC. Encoded protein: CASSPQSGYNEQFF.

The chain links TRBV23-1 to TRBJ1-2; D is ambiguous. TRBV23-1 is treated as an ORF (open reading frame) with a function not yet certain. Trimming took 5 bases from V and 8 from J, leaving 12 bases between them. The CDR3 totals 12 residues. DNA for the CDR3: TGCGCCAGCAGTACATACAGTGAAGGCTACACCTTC. This sequence encodes CASSTYSEGYTF.

The J gene is TRBJ2-2, the V gene TRBV19, with D possibly being TRBD2 (6 bases). V lost 6 bases and J lost 4, with 15 bases in between. Germline V gives CDR1 LNHDA, CDR2 SQIVND (reference sequence). The CDR3 has 15 residues. CDR3 coding DNA: TGTGCCAGTAGCTCTGGCGGGATGGGCACCGGGGAGCTGTTTTTT. Translating it yields CASSSGGMGTGELFF.

V is TRBV7-9 and J is TRBJ2-5; maybe TRBD2 (6 bases). The DNA end favors TRBJ2-7, so the J call may be wrong. Germline V gene sequence: CDR1 SEHNR, CDR2 FQNEAQ (reference sequence). The CDR3 has 17 residues. The CDR3 reads CASSTGTSTLVGYEQYF. CDR3 DNA: TGTGCCAGCAGCACCGGGACTTCTACCCTTGTCGGGTACGAGCAGTACTTC.

This clone showed up just a few times. The V call is TRBV5-1, the J call TRBJ1-4; D is ambiguous. The CDR3 has 13 amino acids. Trimming left V 0 bases short and J 6 bases short, with 6 bases between. The V gene's germline CDR1 is SGHRS and CDR2 YFSETQ. In nucleotides, the CDR3 is TGCGCCAGCAGCTTGGGTTCGTATGAAAAACTGTTTTTT. It translates to CASSLGSYEKLFF.